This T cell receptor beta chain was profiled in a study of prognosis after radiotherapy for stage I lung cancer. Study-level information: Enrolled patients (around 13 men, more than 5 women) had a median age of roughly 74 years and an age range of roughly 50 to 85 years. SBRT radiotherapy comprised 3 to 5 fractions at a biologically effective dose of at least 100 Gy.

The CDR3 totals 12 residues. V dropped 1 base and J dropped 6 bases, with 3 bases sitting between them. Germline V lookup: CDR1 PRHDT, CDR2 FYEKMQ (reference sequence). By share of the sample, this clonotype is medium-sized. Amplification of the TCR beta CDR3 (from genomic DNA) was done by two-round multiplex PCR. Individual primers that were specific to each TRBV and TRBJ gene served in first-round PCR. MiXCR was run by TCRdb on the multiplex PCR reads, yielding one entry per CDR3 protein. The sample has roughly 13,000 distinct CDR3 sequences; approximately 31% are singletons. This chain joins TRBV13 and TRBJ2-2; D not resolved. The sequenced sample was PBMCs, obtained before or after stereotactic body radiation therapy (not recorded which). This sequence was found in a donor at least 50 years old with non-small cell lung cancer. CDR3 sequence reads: CASSLVAGELFF. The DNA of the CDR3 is TGTGCCAGCAGCTTAGTTGCCGGGGAGCTGTTTTTT.